One sample yielded the 21 T cell receptor beta chains listed below, sequenced in a study of T cells in Graves' hyperthyroidism and ophthalmopathy. Authors of the study amplified TCR beta CDR3 regions from RNA transcripts. The study used the HTBI primer set for a first-round RT-PCR of the TCR CDR3. TCRdb passed the multiplex PCR reads through MiXCR, listing each CDR3 protein once. The sample gives about 840,000 distinct CDR3 sequences, 35% to 45% of which show up once; over 8% is in the top ten. Sequenced material: blood. These receptors all stem from a young man with Graves' hyperthyroidism.

The chain joins TRBV19 to TRBJ1-5; D is unclear. The CDR3 runs to 13 residues. Trimming took off 7 bases at V and 2 bases at J, with 9 bases between the two ends. In germline, CDR1 is LNHDA, CDR2 SQIVND (reference sequence). CDR3 DNA sequence: TGTGCCAGTACTTCCGCCGGCAATCAGCCCCAGCATTTT. Protein product: CASTSAGNQPQHF.

This clonotype was counted between two and nine times. The chain employs TRBV7-2 and TRBJ1-1; TRBD1 is a possible D gene (5 bases). The CDR3 loop spans 15 amino acids. CDR1 is SGHTA, CDR2 FQGNSA, per germline. V was pared by 4 bases and J by 7 bases, with 19 bases between. The CDR3, as DNA: TGTGCCAGCAGCTCAAACGGGCCCGGGGGAGGTGAAGCTTTCTTT. Translated: CASSSNGPGGGEAFF.

The V and J genes are TRBV7-8 and TRBJ2-3, with D unresolved. The V gene lost 4 bases and the J gene lost 4 bases, with 9 bases spanning the gap. CDR1 and CDR2 (germline): SGHVS, FQNEAQ. The CDR3 has 13 amino acids. The CDR3 sequence: CASSYIVADTQYF. In DNA form, the CDR3 reads TGTGCCAGCAGCTACATAGTGGCAGATACGCAGTATTTT.

The chain couples TRBV12-3 or TRBV12-4 to TRBJ1-2, with D hard to call. The CDR3 is 15 residues long. The V and J ends lost 0 bases and 5 bases respectively, with 13 bases between them. CDR3 sequence: CASSLAVRTVYGYTF. The CDR3 nucleotides are TGTGCCAGCAGTTTAGCCGTTAGGACGGTGTATGGCTACACCTTC.

The J gene is TRBJ1-2, the V gene TRBV10-3; D is unresolved. V lost 4 bases, J lost 1 base, and 4 bases lay in between. The CDR3 consists of 12 residues. Germline CDR1 and CDR2: ENHRY and SYGVKD. The chain's CDR3 is CAISGVNYGYTF. DNA of the CDR3: TGTGCCATCAGTGGGGTTAACTATGGCTACACCTTC.

The genes are TRBV6-1 and TRBJ2-5, with D possibly being TRBD2 (7 bases). Germline V gene lookup returns CDR1 MNHNS and CDR2 SASEGT. The V and J ends lost 10 bases and 4 bases respectively, with 16 bases between them. The CDR3 is made up of 13 amino acids. CDR3 in amino acids: CATSRGAGETQYF. The DNA of the CDR3 is TGTGCCACCTCCCGGGGGGCCGGAGAGACCCAGTACTTC.

CDR3 loop: CATAGSDSPNYGYTF. CDR3 DNA sequence: TGTGCCACCGCCGGATCGGACAGTCCTAACTATGGCTACACCTTC. This rearrangement joins TRBV15 to TRBJ1-2, with D perhaps matching TRBD1 (6 bases). The ends were cut back, 8 bases at V and 0 bases at J, with 16 bases in the middle. The CDR3 consists of 15 residues. Germline V lookup: CDR1 LNHNV, CDR2 YYDKDF (reference sequence).

This clonotype was picked up a small number of times. This chain joins TRBV5-6 and TRBJ1-1; D remains unclear. There are 14 residues in the CDR3. The germline V and J ends were trimmed by 5 bases and 1 base, with 12 bases remaining between them. CDR1 is SGHDT and CDR2 is YYEEEE in the germline V gene. As DNA, the CDR3 is TGTGCCAGCAGGTTCCTAGTCACGAACACTGAAGCTTTCTTT. Its translation is CASRFLVTNTEAFF.

This clonotype was found many times. The gene calls are TRBV10-2 and TRBJ1-2; D may be TRBD1 (6 bases). The length of the CDR3 is 14 residues. Germline-derived CDR1 and CDR2 are WSHSY and SAAADI. The V end lost 6 bases, the J end lost 2 bases, and 13 bases lay between the germline ends. The CDR3 region has the DNA TGCGCCAGCAGCCCGGGGGCCCGAAACTATGGCTACACCTTC. Protein: CASSPGARNYGYTF.

This chain links TRBV20-1 with TRBJ2-5; no reliable D call. Germline CDR1 and CDR2: DFQATT and SNEGSKA (reference sequence). CDR3 length: 16 amino acids. Trimming shortened V by 0 bases and J by 3 bases, and 17 bases separated the two germline ends. CDR3 coding DNA: TGCAGTGCTAGAGATCCGGCGGTGAACACTGAAGAGACCCAGTACTTC. The encoded protein is CSARDPAVNTEETQYF.

This clonotype was seen many times. The rearrangement uses TRBV19 and TRBJ1-5, with D possibly TRBD1 on 5 matching bases. Germline loops: CDR1 LNHDA, CDR2 SQIVND (reference sequence). The CDR3 extends over 13 amino acids. V shed 5 bases and J shed 5 bases, with 10 bases lying between them. CDR3 sequence (DNA): TGTGCCAGTAGTTCCGACAGTTATCAGCCCCAGCATTTT. It yields the protein CASSSDSYQPQHF.

The chain combines TRBV6-5 with TRBJ2-7; the D is unclear. V gave up 4 bases and J gave up 1 base, with 8 bases separating them. The CDR3 loop spans 13 amino acids. Germline CDR1 and CDR2: MNHEY and SVGAGI. The CDR3 here is CASSSQDSYEQYF. CDR3 DNA: TGTGCCAGCAGTTCCCAGGATTCCTACGAGCAGTACTTC.

In its sample, this clonotype was seen a few times. This chain connects TRBV7-9 to TRBJ1-2, with D possibly TRBD1 on 5 matching bases. Trimming took 4 bases from V and 10 from J, leaving 22 bases between them. Germline loops: CDR1 SEHNR, CDR2 FQNEAQ (reference sequence). The CDR3 contains 15 residues. Here the CDR3 reads CASSSRDRLRSDYTF. The CDR3 DNA is TGTGCCAGCAGCTCCCGGGACCGCCTAAGGAGCGACTACACCTTC.

This clonotype was counted a few times. The rearrangement uses TRBV7-2 and TRBJ2-7; D is ambiguous. Germline CDR1 is SGHTA and CDR2 is FQGNSA. The germline V and J ends were trimmed by 1 base and 2 bases, with 9 bases remaining between them. The CDR3 loop spans 14 amino acids. This CDR3 reads CASSLVWQPYEQYF. For the CDR3, the DNA is TGTGCCAGCAGCTTAGTTTGGCAGCCCTACGAGCAGTACTTC.

This clonotype turned up a few times. The chain has TRBV19 and TRBJ2-5, with D possibly being TRBD2 (6 bases). Germline V gives CDR1 LNHDA, CDR2 SQIVND (reference sequence). The CDR3 spans 13 residues. V lost 7 bases and J 0 bases, leaving 9 bases between the germline ends. In DNA form, the CDR3 reads TGTGCCAGTAAGGAGGGGTACCAAGAGACCCAGTACTTC. It encodes CASKEGYQETQYF.

The CDR3 DNA sequence: TGTGCCAGCAGTTTGTCTGTTGTCACTGAAGCTTTCTTT. Translating gives CASSLSVVTEAFF. The chain couples TRBV12-3 or TRBV12-4 to TRBJ1-1; the D is unclear. The CDR3 sequence is 13 residues long. V was pared by 3 bases and J by 4 bases, with 9 bases between.

There are a few counts of this clonotype. The chain carries TRBV20-1 and TRBJ1-6; D remains ambiguous. The germline CDR1 and CDR2 sequences are DFQATT and SNEGSKA (reference sequence). The V end was cut by 0 bases, the J end by 10 bases, with 19 bases between. This CDR3 region has 16 residues. The CDR3 spells CSARDLSRFPLSPLHF. DNA of the CDR3: TGCAGTGCTAGAGATTTGTCCAGATTTCCTTTGTCACCCCTCCACTTT.

This clonotype was counted only a few times. This chain links TRBV20-1 with TRBJ2-7, with D tentatively TRBD2 (5 bases). The V gene's germline CDR1 is DFQATT and CDR2 SNEGSKA (reference sequence). The CDR3 spans 15 residues. V was cut by 3 bases and J by 3 bases, with 18 bases left in between. The CDR3 region is CSARGPLGDNYEQYF. The CDR3 DNA reads TGCAGTGCTAGGGGCCCTTTGGGAGACAACTACGAGCAGTACTTC.

This clonotype was found many times. This chain connects TRBV7-8 to TRBJ1-5; possible D gene TRBD1, 6 bases. V was shortened by 1 base and J by 1 base, with 14 bases between the two germline ends. Germline V gene lookup returns CDR1 SGHVS and CDR2 FQNEAQ. The CDR3 is 17 amino acids. The CDR3 coding sequence is TGTGCCAGCAGCTTAGGTCAGGGGATGAGGAGCAATCAGCCCCAGCATTTT. As protein: CASSLGQGMRSNQPQHF.

This clonotype was observed a handful of times. This chain uses TRBV19 with TRBJ1-3, with D possibly being TRBD1 (6 bases). Germline values: CDR1 LNHDA, CDR2 SQIVND (reference sequence). V lost 6 bases and J 2 bases, leaving 17 bases between the germline ends. The CDR3 has 16 residues. The CDR3, as DNA: TGTGCCAGTAGGCATCGACAGGCCGGGGCTGGAAACACCATATATTTT. It encodes CASRHRQAGAGNTIYF.

The table lists this clonotype with many counts. The J gene is TRBJ1-1, the V gene TRBV29-1, with D possibly being TRBD1 (5 bases). This CDR3 region has 13 residues. Per the germline V gene, CDR1 is SQVTM and CDR2 is ANQGSEA. V gave up 6 bases and J gave up 1 base, with 12 bases separating them. For the CDR3, the DNA is TGCAGCGTCTGTCGGCAGGGGAACACTGAAGCTTTCTTT. Amino acids: CSVCRQGNTEAFF.